These 27 T cell receptor beta chains came from one sample sequenced in a study of T cells in localized non-small cell lung cancer. Some clones are missing from TCRdb's copy, which holds only in-frame ones; the method was immunoSEQ multiplex PCR. The sample shows around 130,000 clones, roughly 90% of them seen only once. The sequenced sample was peripheral blood, obtained before any cancer treatment. These receptors all stem from a female donor over 55 with stage I lung adenocarcinoma.

The chain has TRBV5-5 and TRBJ2-1; 8 bases are a match to TRBD1. This CDR3 region has 16 residues. Germline trimming cut 1 base from V and 6 bases from J; bases unmatched to any gene: 9. CDR1 and CDR2 from the germline V gene are SGHKS and YYEKEE (reference sequence). Here the CDR3 DNA reads TGTGCCAGCAGCTTGAGTCTACAGGGGGTATTCAATGAGCAGTTCTTC. It yields the protein CASSLSLQGVFNEQFF. Variable domain in full (rest from reference TRBV5-5 and TRBJ2-1): DAGVTQSPTHLIKTRGQQVTLRCSPISGHKSVSWYQQVLGQGPQFIFQYYEKEERGRGNFPDRFSARQFPNYSSELNVNALLLGDSALYLCASSLSLQGVFNEQFFGPGTRLTVL.

The V gene is TRBV6-5, the J gene TRBJ2-3, with TRBD1 matching over 8 bases. Germline V gene sequence: CDR1 MNHEY, CDR2 SVGAGI. The CDR3 extends over 14 amino acids. With V trimmed by 5 bases and J by 4 bases, 5 bases remained unmatched. The CDR3 DNA sequence: TGTGCCAGCAGTGCAGGGGGCCCGCCAGATACGCAGTATTTT. Translated: CASSAGGPPDTQYF.

This clone was detected only once. This chain connects TRBV19 to TRBJ2-1, with 15 positions matching TRBD2. Germline CDR1 LNHDA, CDR2 SQIVND (reference sequence). The CDR3 spans 23 residues. J was trimmed by 1 base and V by 5 bases; bases with no gene match: 21. In nucleotides, the CDR3 is TGTGCCAGTAGTGCCGGAAGGTTAGGGTTGGGACTAGCGGGAGGAAGGTCCTACAATGAGCAGTTCTTC. It yields the protein CASSAGRLGLGLAGGRSYNEQFF.

This clone is a singleton in its sample. The chain recombines TRBV6-5 with TRBJ2-7; D perhaps matches TRBD2 (7 bases). V lost 2 bases, J lost 2 bases, and 10 bases lay in between. The length of the CDR3 is 14 residues. Germline-derived CDR1 and CDR2 are MNHEY and SVGAGI. The CDR3 reads CASSYGGAPYEQYF. CDR3 nucleotides: TGTGCCAGCAGTTACGGGGGGGCTCCCTACGAGCAGTACTTC.

This clone was counted once. V and J are TRBV5-6 and TRBJ2-2; D uncertain. V dropped 0 bases and J dropped 3 bases, with 6 bases sitting between them. The germline V gene has CDR1 SGHDT and CDR2 YYEEEE. CDR3 length: 14 residues. In nucleotides, the CDR3 is TGTGCCAGCAGCTTGGATGGCGACACCGGGGAGCTGTTTTTT. This codes for CASSLDGDTGELFF.

This clone has just a few counts. The chain couples TRBV30 to TRBJ2-6, with 10 bases identical to TRBD1. CDR1 and CDR2 from the germline V gene are GTSNPN and SVGIG (reference sequence). J was trimmed by 4 bases and V by 0 bases; bases with no gene match: 15. This CDR3 contains 20 residues. In DNA, the CDR3 is TGTGCCTGGAGTGTACTGCGAGACAGGGGGCTCCTGGCAGGGGCCAACGTCCTGACTTTC. This translates into CAWSVLRDRGLLAGANVLTF.

The CDR3 is CASKVGGGETQYF. Here the CDR3 DNA reads TGTGCCAGCAAGGTTGGGGGGGGAGAGACCCAGTACTTC. This chain links TRBV28 with TRBJ2-5; TRBD2 matches 7 bases. J lost 4 bases, V lost 7 bases, and 6 bases had no gene match. This CDR3 region has 13 residues. CDR1 is MDHEN and CDR2 is SYDVKM in the germline V gene.

This chain joins TRBV9 and TRBJ2-1; 12 bases fit TRBD2. Germline-derived CDR1 and CDR2 are SGDLS and YYNGEE. V was pared by 4 bases and J by 3 bases, with 2 bases of the junction left unmatched. The CDR3 contains 15 residues. CDR3 sequence reads: CASSTSGRSYNEQFF. The CDR3, as DNA: TGTGCCAGCAGCACTAGCGGGAGGAGCTACAATGAGCAGTTCTTC.

This chain joins TRBV5-4 and TRBJ2-2, with D unclear. Looked up from germline, CDR1 is SGHNT and CDR2 is YYREEE (reference sequence). The V end was cut by 0 bases, the J end by 5 bases, with 8 bases between. The CDR3 consists of 14 residues. CDR3 DNA sequence: TGTGCCAGCAGCTTGGAGGGTTTAACCGGGGAGCTGTTTTTT. Translation gives CASSLEGLTGELFF.

This clone was seen only once. The V and J genes are TRBV28 and TRBJ2-3; 10 nucleotides align to TRBD2. V shed 6 bases, J shed 10 bases, and the junction held 10 bases outside the gene matches. CDR1 and CDR2 (germline): MDHEN, SYDVKM. CDR3 length equals 14 residues. The CDR3 DNA sequence: TGTGCCAGCAGAACAACCGCAGCGGGAGGGTCGCAGTATTTT. Translating gives CASRTTAAGGSQYF. Together with reference TRBV28 and TRBJ2-3, the CDR3 gives the full variable domain: DVKVTQSSRYLVKRTGEKVFLECVQDMDHENMFWYRQDPGLGLRLIYFSYDVKMKEKGDIPEGYSVSREKKERFSLILESASTNQTSMYLCASRTTAAGGSQYFGPGTRLTVL.

This sequence joins TRBV2 and TRBJ2-3; no definite D call. Germline values: CDR1 SNHLY, CDR2 FYNNEI. V dropped 6 bases and J dropped 7 bases, with 14 bases sitting between them. This CDR3 comprises 13 residues. CDR3 sequence (DNA): TGTGCCAGCAGCTCCGAGACCAGCAATACGCAGTATTTT. This sequence encodes CASSSETSNTQYF. The full variable domain, rest sourced from reference TRBV2 and TRBJ2-3, is EPEVTQTPSHQVTQMGQEVILRCVPISNHLYFYWYRQILGQKVEFLVSFYNNEISEKSEIFDDQFSVERPDGSNFTLKIRSTKLEDSAMYFCASSSETSNTQYFGPGTRLTVL.

The V and J genes are TRBV15 and TRBJ1-1, with a weak D call TRBD1 (6 bases). Germline V lookup: CDR1 LNHNV, CDR2 YYDKDF (reference sequence). V lost 6 bases and J lost 3, with 14 bases in between. The CDR3 spans 14 residues. CDR3 in amino acids: CATRRGDTDTEAFF. For the CDR3, the DNA is TGTGCCACCAGAAGGGGGGATACGGACACTGAAGCTTTCTTT.

The V and J genes are TRBV30 and TRBJ2-1; 9 bases line up with TRBD2. The CDR3 sequence is 14 residues long. Looked up from germline, CDR1 is GTSNPN and CDR2 is SVGIG (reference sequence). Trimming took 7 bases from V and 0 from J; bases not matched to a gene: 4. This CDR3 is CASGGRASYNEQFF. Written as DNA, the CDR3 is TGTGCCTCCGGCGGGAGGGCCTCCTACAATGAGCAGTTCTTC.

On this clone itself: Other DNA sequences of this sample code for an identical CDR3. The chain combines TRBV18 with TRBJ2-7; 11 bases are a match to TRBD2. The CDR3 runs 14 residues. CDR1 is KGHSH, CDR2 LQKENI, per germline. V trimming: 3 bases; J trimming: 3 bases; junction bases outside the gene matches: 1. The CDR3 DNA reads as TGTGCCAGCTCACCCGGGACTAGCGGCTACGAGCAGTACTTC. Translated, it gives CASSPGTSGYEQYF.

Note on this clone: Other nucleotide sequences in the sample specify the same CDR3. The chain combines TRBV11-3 with TRBJ2-2; D not resolved. The germline gives CDR1 SGHNT, CDR2 YENEEA. V was pared by 2 bases and J by 1 base, with 2 bases between. CDR3 length equals 13 residues. As DNA, the CDR3 is TGTGCCAGCAGCTTAATGAACACCGGGGAGCTGTTTTTT. Protein product: CASSLMNTGELFF.

This chain joins TRBV9 and TRBJ2-7; D perhaps matches TRBD2 (5 bases). CDR1 and CDR2 (germline): SGDLS, YYNGEE. The CDR3 length is 14 residues. Trimming removed 2 bases at V and 6 bases at J, with 15 bases between. For the CDR3, the DNA is TGTGCCAGCAGCGTTGAAGGACTTCGGTCCGAGCAGTACTTC. Translation: CASSVEGLRSEQYF. Drawing the rest from reference TRBV9 and TRBJ2-7, the complete variable domain is DSGVTQTPKHLITATGQRVTLRCSPRSGDLSVYWYQQSLDQGLQFLIQYYNGEERAKGNILERFSAQQFPDLHSELNLSSLELGDSALYFCASSVEGLRSEQYFGPGTRLTVT.

The chain employs TRBV7-3 and TRBJ2-3; perhaps TRBD2 as D (6 bases). Germline V gives CDR1 SGHTA, CDR2 FQGTGA. V lost 5 bases and J 1 base, leaving 16 bases between the germline ends. The CDR3 is 16 amino acids. The CDR3, as DNA: TGTGCCAGCAGCCCTCATAGGGGCGGGGGCACAGATACGCAGTATTTT. This gives the protein CASSPHRGGGTDTQYF.

The chain links TRBV5-6 to TRBJ2-1; the D gene is possibly TRBD2 (6 bases). The ends were cut back, 4 bases at V and 6 bases at J, with 11 bases in the middle. This CDR3 has 13 amino acids. The germline V gene encodes CDR1 SGHDT and CDR2 YYEEEE. The DNA for the CDR3 is TGTGCCAGCAGCAAGGGGACTGTCAATGAGCAGTTCTTC. This codes for CASSKGTVNEQFF.

This rearrangement joins TRBV27 to TRBJ2-1, with 9 bases lining up with TRBD2. Germline CDR1 and CDR2: MNHEY and SMNVEV (reference sequence). The CDR3 covers 18 residues. V trimming: 5 bases; J trimming: 5 bases; junction bases outside the gene matches: 16. The CDR3, as DNA: TGTGCCAGCAGTCCCCTTAAGGTAGCGGGGGATAGAGACAATGAGCAGTTCTTC. This encodes CASSPLKVAGDRDNEQFF.

This sequence joins TRBV21-1 and TRBJ2-7; the D call in the table, TRBD2, was not verified against the DNA. TRBV21-1 counts as a pseudogene. This CDR3 is built from 17 residues. The CDR3 sequence: CASSNPFSGSGSYEQYF. The CDR3 nucleotides are TGTGCCAGCAGCAACCCCTTTAGCGGGTCGGGCTCCTACGAGCAGTACTTC.

V gene TRBV28 combines with J gene TRBJ2-7; weak D call: TRBD1 (7 bases). Trimming left V 3 bases short and J 7 bases short, with 16 bases between. The length of the CDR3 is 14 residues. Germline-derived CDR1 and CDR2 are MDHEN and SYDVKM. CDR3 protein: CASSFAGQSREQYF. Written as DNA, the CDR3 is TGTGCCAGCAGTTTTGCGGGACAGTCGAGAGAGCAGTACTTC.

This chain connects TRBV10-3 to TRBJ1-6; TRBD1 matches 8 bases. With 0 bases clipped from V and 9 bases from J, the junction kept 4 bases outside the gene matches. CDR1 and CDR2 from the germline V gene are ENHRY and SYGVKD. The CDR3 has 15 amino acids. CDR3 nucleotides: TGTGCCATCAGTGAGTCGACAGGGGAAGGTTCACCCCTCCACTTT. Its protein product is CAISESTGEGSPLHF.

This clone was detected once. Other nucleotide sequences from this sample produce the same CDR3. The V gene is TRBV5-1, the J gene TRBJ2-1; D unclear. Germline V gene data show CDR1 as SGHRS and CDR2 as YFSETQ. V dropped 4 bases and J dropped 8 bases, with 10 bases sitting between them. This CDR3 region has 12 residues. The chain's CDR3 is CASSPRGDEQFF. In DNA, the CDR3 is TGCGCCAGCAGCCCCCGTGGCGATGAGCAGTTCTTC.

The genes are TRBV18 and TRBJ2-7, with TRBD1 matching 9 bases. CDR1 and CDR2 (germline): KGHSH, LQKENI. The CDR3 spans 14 residues. V gave up 3 bases and J gave up 6 bases; unmatched junction bases: 6. CDR3: CASSPLQGAGEQYF. CDR3 bases: TGTGCCAGCTCACCCTTACAGGGGGCCGGCGAGCAGTACTTC.

This chain links TRBV5-6 with TRBJ2-3, with D possibly being TRBD2 (5 bases). Trimming pared 0 bases from V and 5 bases from J, leaving 10 bases between. CDR1 and CDR2 from the germline V gene are SGHDT and YYEEEE. The CDR3 length is 14 residues. CDR3: CASSLGRVRDTQYF. For the CDR3, the DNA is TGTGCCAGCAGCTTGGGGCGGGTTAGAGATACGCAGTATTTT.

The chain is built from TRBV4-1 and TRBJ2-3, with D tentatively TRBD1 (6 bases). The CDR3 is made up of 17 amino acids. The germline V and J ends were trimmed by 0 bases and 5 bases, with 18 bases remaining between them. The germline V gene encodes CDR1 MGHRA and CDR2 YSYEKL. The CDR3 is CASSQETGTPKRDTQYF. In DNA, the CDR3 is TGCGCCAGCAGCCAAGAGACCGGGACACCCAAGAGAGATACGCAGTATTTT.

This clone was seen once. The genes are TRBV11-3 and TRBJ2-2; D might be TRBD1 or TRBD2, each matching 5 bases. CDR1 is SGHNT, CDR2 YENEEA, per germline. Trimming took off 5 bases at V and 6 bases at J, with 13 bases between the two ends. This CDR3 spans 14 amino acids. CDR3 nucleotide sequence: TGTGCCAGCAGCCCCGGGACCTCAGCCGGGGAGCTGTTTTTT. Translated, it gives CASSPGTSAGELFF.